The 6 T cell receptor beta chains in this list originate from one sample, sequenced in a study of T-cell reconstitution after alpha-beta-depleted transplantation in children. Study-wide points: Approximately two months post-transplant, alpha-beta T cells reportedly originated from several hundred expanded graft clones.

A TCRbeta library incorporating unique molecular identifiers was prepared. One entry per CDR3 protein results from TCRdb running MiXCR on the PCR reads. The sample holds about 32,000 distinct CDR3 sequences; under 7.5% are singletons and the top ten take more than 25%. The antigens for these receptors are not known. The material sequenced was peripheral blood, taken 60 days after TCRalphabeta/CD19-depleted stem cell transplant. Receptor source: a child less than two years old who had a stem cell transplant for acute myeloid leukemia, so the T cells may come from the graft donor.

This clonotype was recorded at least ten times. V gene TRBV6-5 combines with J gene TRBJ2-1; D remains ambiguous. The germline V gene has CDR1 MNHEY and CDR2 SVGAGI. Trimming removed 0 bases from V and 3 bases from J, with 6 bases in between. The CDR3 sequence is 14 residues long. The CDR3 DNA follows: TGTGCCAGCAGTTACTCGGGCAGCTACAATGAGCAGTTCTTC. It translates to CASSYSGSYNEQFF.

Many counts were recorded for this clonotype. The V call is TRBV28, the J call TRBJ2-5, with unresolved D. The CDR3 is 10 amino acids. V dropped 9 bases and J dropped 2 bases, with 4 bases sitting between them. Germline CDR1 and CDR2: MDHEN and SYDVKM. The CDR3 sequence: CASSQETQYF. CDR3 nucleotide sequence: TGTGCCAGTTCTCAAGAGACCCAGTACTTC. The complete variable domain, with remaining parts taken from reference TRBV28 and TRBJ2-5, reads DVKVTQSSRYLVKRTGEKVFLECVQDMDHENMFWYRQDPGLGLRLIYFSYDVKMKEKGDIPEGYSVSREKKERFSLILESASTNQTSMYLCASSQETQYFGPGTRLLVL.

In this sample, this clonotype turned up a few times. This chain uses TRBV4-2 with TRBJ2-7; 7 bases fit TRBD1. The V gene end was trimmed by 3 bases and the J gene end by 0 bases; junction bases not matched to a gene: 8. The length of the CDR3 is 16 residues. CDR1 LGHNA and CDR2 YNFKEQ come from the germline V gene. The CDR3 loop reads CASSQNPGQSSYEQYF. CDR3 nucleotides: TGTGCCAGCAGCCAGAACCCGGGACAGAGCTCCTACGAGCAGTACTTC.

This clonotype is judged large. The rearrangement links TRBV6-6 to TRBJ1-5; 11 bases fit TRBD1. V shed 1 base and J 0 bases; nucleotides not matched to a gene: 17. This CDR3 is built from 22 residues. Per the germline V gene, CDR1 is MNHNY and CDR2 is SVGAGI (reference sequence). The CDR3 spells CASSYLLIFPGQGVNSNQPQHF. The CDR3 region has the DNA TGTGCCAGCAGTTACTTACTCATATTCCCGGGACAGGGGGTTAATAGCAATCAGCCCCAGCATTTT.

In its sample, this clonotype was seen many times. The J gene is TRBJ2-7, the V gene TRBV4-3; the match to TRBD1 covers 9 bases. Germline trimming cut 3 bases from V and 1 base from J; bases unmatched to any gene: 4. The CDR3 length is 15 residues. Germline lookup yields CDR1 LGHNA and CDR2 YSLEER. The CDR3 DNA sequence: TGCGCCAGCAGCCAGACAGGGGGTTTTTCCTACGAGCAGTACTTC. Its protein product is CASSQTGGFSYEQYF.

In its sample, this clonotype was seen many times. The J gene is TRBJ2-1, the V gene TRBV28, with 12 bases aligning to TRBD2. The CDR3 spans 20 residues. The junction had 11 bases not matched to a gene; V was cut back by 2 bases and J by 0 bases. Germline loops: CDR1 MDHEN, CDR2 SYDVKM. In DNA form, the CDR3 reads TGTGCCAGCAGTTTAATACCGCTAGCGGGGGGGTATAGCTCCTACAATGAGCAGTTCTTC. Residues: CASSLIPLAGGYSSYNEQFF.